This T cell receptor beta chain emerged from a study of shared clonotypes between healthy human individuals. As regards this clone: One end of the junction varies from germline; a read error may be responsible.

Libraries were prepared by immunoSEQ multiplex PCR; TCRdb keeps only in-frame clonotypes and omits some of them. The repertoire includes some 550,000 clones, around 97% of them detected once, and 0.057% sits in the top ten. The source material was naive CD4+ T cells sorted from blood. Subset meaning: CD45RA+ positively selected. The sequence was collected from a woman aged 25 to 45 in good health.

DNA for the CDR3: TGTGCCAGCAGTTTATGGGGGGAGCGGTACTTC. This sequence encodes CASSLWGERYF. J is TRBJ2-7 and V is TRBV28, with D perhaps matching TRBD1 or TRBD2 (5 bases each). The length of the CDR3 is 11 residues. Germline V CDR1 and CDR2: MDHEN, SYDVKM.